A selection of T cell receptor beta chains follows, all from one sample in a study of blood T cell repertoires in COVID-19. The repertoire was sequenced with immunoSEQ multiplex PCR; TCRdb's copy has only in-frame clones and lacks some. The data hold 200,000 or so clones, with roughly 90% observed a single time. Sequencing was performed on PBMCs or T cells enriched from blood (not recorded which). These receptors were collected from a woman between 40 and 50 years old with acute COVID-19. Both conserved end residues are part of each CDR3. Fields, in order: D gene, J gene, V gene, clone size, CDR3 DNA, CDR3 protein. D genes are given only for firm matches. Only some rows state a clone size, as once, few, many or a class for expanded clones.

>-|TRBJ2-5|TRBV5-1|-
TGCGCCAGCAGCTCGACCGTGGGAGGAAGAGAGACCCAGTACTTC
CASSSTVGGRETQYF
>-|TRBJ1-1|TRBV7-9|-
TGTGCCAGCAGCTTAGCTACGGGTGAAGCTTTCTTT
CASSLATGEAFF
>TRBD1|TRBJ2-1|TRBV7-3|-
TGTGCCAGCAGCCAACGGGATGCCAGGGGGCGGGTCAATGAGCAGTTCTTC
CASSQRDARGRVNEQFF
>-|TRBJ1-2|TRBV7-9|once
TGTGCCAGCAGCTTAACAGGGCTCGGCTATGGCTACACCTTC
CASSLTGLGYGYTF
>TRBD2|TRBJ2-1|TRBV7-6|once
TGTGCCAGCAGCTTAGAACTAGCGGGGGTCAGCTCCTACAATGAGCAGTTCTTC
CASSLELAGVSSYNEQFF
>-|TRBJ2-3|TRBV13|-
TGTGCCAGCAGCTTAGGCCCCGGCACAGATACGCAGTATTTT
CASSLGPGTDTQYF
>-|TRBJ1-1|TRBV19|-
TGTGCCAGTAGTATAGATCTCGTCACTGAAGCTTTCTTT
CASSIDLVTEAFF
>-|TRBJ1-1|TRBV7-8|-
TGTGCCAGCAGCCCATTCTCCGGGGGGACTGAAGCTTTCTTT
CASSPFSGGTEAFF
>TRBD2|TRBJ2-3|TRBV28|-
TGTGCCAGCAGTCTCCCGGGGGCGGGAGGGGATACGCAGTATTTT
CASSLPGAGGDTQYF
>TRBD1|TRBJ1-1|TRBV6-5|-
TGTGCCAGCATAGGACAGGGCCTTCTGAACACTGAAGCTTTCTTT
CASIGQGLLNTEAFF
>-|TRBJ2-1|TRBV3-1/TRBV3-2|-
TGTGCCAGCAGCCAAAGTTTAGCGTCCTACAATGAGCAGTTCTTC
CASSQSLASYNEQFF
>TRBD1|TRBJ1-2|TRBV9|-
TGTGCCAGCAGCGGCGACAGGGGACGTTATGGCTACACCTTC
CASSGDRGRYGYTF
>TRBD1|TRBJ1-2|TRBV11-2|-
TGTGCCAGCAGCTCGACCGAGAGGACAGGGGCGAACTATGGCTACACCTTC
CASSSTERTGANYGYTF
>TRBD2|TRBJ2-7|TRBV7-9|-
TGTGCCAGCAGCCGGCCGGGACTAGCGGGAGATGAGCAGTACTTC
CASSRPGLAGDEQYF
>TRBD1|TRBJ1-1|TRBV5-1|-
TGCGCCAGCAGCTTGGCCGGACAGGGAAGTACTGAAGCTTTCTTT
CASSLAGQGSTEAFF
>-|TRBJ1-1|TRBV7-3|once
TGTGCCAGCAGGTTCTGGGGCAACACTGAAGCTTTCTTT
CASRFWGNTEAFF
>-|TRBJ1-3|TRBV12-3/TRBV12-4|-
TGTGCCAGCAGCTTGGACTGGAACGCCATATATTTT
CASSLDWNAIYF
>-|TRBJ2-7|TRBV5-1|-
TGCGCCAGCAGCTCTCCTGACGGAGTCTACGAGCAGTACTTC
CASSSPDGVYEQYF
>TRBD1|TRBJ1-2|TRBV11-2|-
TGTGCCAGCAGCTTGGGACAGGGTTATGGCTACACCTTC
CASSLGQGYGYTF
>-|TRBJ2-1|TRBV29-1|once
TGCAGCGCGGGAGCGACAGTGGAAAGCAATGAGCAGTTCTTC
CSAGATVESNEQFF
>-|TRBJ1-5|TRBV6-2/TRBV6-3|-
TGTGCCAGCAGTTCCAACAGGGCTAACGAGCCCCAGCATTTT
CASSSNRANEPQHF
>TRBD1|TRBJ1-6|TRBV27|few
TGTGCCAGCAGTTTCAGGGGGTATAATTCACCCCTCCACTTT
CASSFRGYNSPLHF
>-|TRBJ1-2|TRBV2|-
TGTGCCAGCAGTGATTACGGTGGGGCCCTCCAAGACAAAGACCTTAACTATGGCTACACCTTC
CASSDYGGALQDKDLNYGYTF
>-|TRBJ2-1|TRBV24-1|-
TGTGCCACCAGTGACCTCACAGGCAATGAGCAGTTCTTC
CATSDLTGNEQFF
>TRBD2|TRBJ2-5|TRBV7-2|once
TGTGCCAGCAGTATGAGCGGGGGGGCCTTAGAGACCCAGTACTTC
CASSMSGGALETQYF
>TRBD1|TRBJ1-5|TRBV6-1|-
TGTGCCAGCAGTAAAGGGACAGGGGTTTTTGGCAATCAGCCCCAGCATTTT
CASSKGTGVFGNQPQHF
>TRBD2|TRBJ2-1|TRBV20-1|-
TGCAGTGCTAGTGCAGCGGGGGGTTACTACAATGAGCAGTTCTTC
CSASAAGGYYNEQFF
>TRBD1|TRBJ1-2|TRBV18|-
TGTGCCAGCTCGGGGACAGGGGAGGATGGCTACACCTTC
CASSGTGEDGYTF